Listed below are T cell receptor beta chains from one sample, sequenced in a study of tumor-infiltrating lymphocytes in primary liver carcinoma. TCRdb processed the multiplex PCR reads anew with MiXCR; each CDR3 protein has one entry. This sample has fewer than 400,000 distinct CDR3 sequences, with over 55% found just once. Input material: peripheral blood. The receptors shown here come from a man aged 35-49 years with primary liver carcinoma and hepatitis B virus infection. Each CDR3 is given with its conserved first and last residue. The D gene is left open where the match is weak. Clone size is not always given. Where it is, it says once, few, many or a class for expanded clones.

d_call	v_call	j_call	clone_size	cdr3_nt	cdr3_aa
TRBD1	TRBV5-4	TRBJ1-1	.	TGTACCAGCAGCTCCCCGGGACAGGGGAACACTGAAGCCTTCTTT	CTSSSPGQGNTEAFF
.	TRBV2	TRBJ1-5	.	TGTGCCAGCACAGACTTGAGCGACCAGCCCCAGCATTTT	CASTDLSDQPQHF
TRBD2	TRBV29-1	TRBJ2-1	.	TGCAACGTTGGAGGAGCGGGAACCTACAGTGAGCAGTTCTTC	CNVGGAGTYSEQFF
.	TRBV28	TRBJ2-5	few	TGTGCCAGCAGTACACGACCCTTACAGTGGACTAAAGAGACCCAGTACTTC	CASSTRPLQWTKETQYF
.	TRBV6-2/TRBV6-3	TRBJ2-1	.	TGTGCCAGCAGTGAGTTGCCCTCGAGGGGTGAGCAGTTCTTC	CASSELPSRGEQFF
.	TRBV11-2	TRBJ2-5	many	TGTGCCAGCAGCTTAGTCCTAGAGACCCAGTACTTC	CASSLVLETQYF
TRBD1	TRBV5-4	TRBJ2-3	.	TGTGCCAGCAGCTGGAGACAGGGAATGAGCACAGATACGCAGTTTTTT	CASSWRQGMSTDTQFF
TRBD1	TRBV12-3/TRBV12-4	TRBJ1-5	many	TGTGCCAGCAGTTTAGGGGGACAGGGGGCCCATCAGCCCCAGCATTTT	CASSLGGQGAHQPQHF
TRBD2	TRBV9	TRBJ2-1	.	TGTGCCAGCAGCGGAGCGGGAGAGACCTACAATGAGCAGTTCTTC	CASSGAGETYNEQFF
TRBD2	TRBV12-3/TRBV12-4	TRBJ2-4	many	TGTGCCAGCAGTTTAGTAGCCAGCGGGAGAAACATTCAGTACTTC	CASSLVASGRNIQYF
.	TRBV19	TRBJ1-1	.	TGTGCCAGTTCGTGGCAGATGAACACTGAAGCTTTCTTT	CASSWQMNTEAFF
TRBD2	TRBV12-5	TRBJ2-1	.	TGTGCTAGTGGTTTGGCTACGGGAGGGCCATGCAATGAGCAGTTCTTC	CASGLATGGPCNEQFF
.	TRBV14	TRBJ1-1	.	TGTGCCAGCAGTCAAGATTTGATAAACACTGAAGCTTTCTTT	CASSQDLINTEAFF